Each of the 20 T cell receptor beta chains below was sequenced from the same sample in a study of blood T cell repertoires in COVID-19. The repertoire was sequenced with immunoSEQ multiplex PCR; TCRdb's copy has only in-frame clones and lacks some. The repertoire has about 160,000 clones, approximately 91% of them found once; the top ten carry about 2%. Material for sequencing was peripheral blood. These receptor sequences come from a man aged 18 to 29 with acute or convalescent COVID-19.

The chain's CDR3 is CASSLGPGDQGNTIYF. CDR3 DNA: TGCGCCAGCAGCTTGGGGCCGGGGGACCAGGGAAACACCATATATTTT. This rearrangement joins TRBV5-1 to TRBJ1-3; D may be TRBD1 (5 bases). V lost 0 bases and J 4 bases, leaving 14 bases between the germline ends. Germline CDR1 reads SGHRS; CDR2 reads YFSETQ. The CDR3 length is 16 residues.

The chain links TRBV29-1 to TRBJ2-7; D remains unclear. The CDR3 consists of 13 residues. V gave up 7 bases and J gave up 5 bases, with 18 bases separating them. Germline CDR1 and CDR2: SQVTM and ANQGSEA. The CDR3 here is CSAELPNKDEQYF. In nucleotides, the CDR3 is TGCAGCGCCGAACTACCCAACAAGGACGAGCAGTACTTC.

The V gene is TRBV5-4, the J gene TRBJ2-2, with TRBD2 matching 7 bases. CDR3 length equals 17 residues. The V gene end was trimmed by 5 bases and the J gene end by 2 bases; junction bases not matched to a gene: 12. Germline CDR1 is SGHNT and CDR2 is YYREEE (reference sequence). The CDR3 DNA follows: TGTGCCAGCAGTCATAAGGGCTCTAGCGGAAACACCGGGGAGCTGTTTTTT. Translated: CASSHKGSSGNTGELFF.

The rearrangement joins TRBV30 to TRBJ2-7, with 7 nucleotides matching TRBD1. This CDR3 has 12 residues. V lost 3 bases and J lost 6; bases outside the gene matches: 5. Germline loops: CDR1 GTSNPN, CDR2 SVGIG (reference sequence). The CDR3 bases are TGTGCCTGGAGACAAACAGGGGCCGAGCAGTACTTC. It codes for CAWRQTGAEQYF. Full variable domain (remainder filled in from reference TRBV30 and TRBJ2-7): SQTIHQWPATLVQPVGSPLSLECTVEGTSNPNLYWYRQAAGRGLQLLFYSVGIGQISSEVPQNLSASRPQDRQFILSSKKLLLSDSGFYLCAWRQTGAEQYFGPGTRLTVT.

The rearrangement uses TRBV27 and TRBJ1-1; D uncertain. This CDR3 has 13 amino acids. Trimming removed 1 base from V and 1 base from J, with 4 bases in between. Germline CDR1 MNHEY, CDR2 SMNVEV (reference sequence). The CDR3 protein is CASSLLRNTEAFF. The CDR3, as DNA: TGTGCCAGCAGTTTATTGAGGAACACTGAAGCTTTCTTT.

The V gene is TRBV12-3 or TRBV12-4, the J gene TRBJ2-1; a possible D gene is TRBD2 (5 bases). This CDR3 has 13 amino acids. Trimming removed 6 bases from V and 3 bases from J, with 9 bases in between. The CDR3 DNA reads TGTGCCAGCAGCCACGGGAACTACAATGAGCAGTTCTTC. Its protein is CASSHGNYNEQFF.

The chain uses TRBV10-2 and TRBJ2-4; weak D call: TRBD1 (6 bases). V lost 6 bases, J lost 7 bases, and 16 bases lay in between. Germline loops: CDR1 WSHSY, CDR2 SAAADI. The CDR3 consists of 14 residues. The CDR3 region is CASRPTGSWNIQYF. For the CDR3, the DNA is TGCGCCAGCAGACCCACAGGGTCCTGGAACATTCAGTACTTC.

Here the CDR3 DNA reads TGTGCCAGCAGTTACAGTCCAGCGGGAGGGCAGAATGAGCAGTTCTTC. Translating gives CASSYSPAGGQNEQFF. The chain employs TRBV6-6 and TRBJ2-1; TRBD2 matches 10 bases. V dropped 2 bases and J dropped 7; count of bases not matched to a gene: 8. CDR1 and CDR2 from the germline V gene are MNHNY and SVGAGI (reference sequence). The CDR3 has 16 amino acids.

The J gene is TRBJ1-5, the V gene TRBV3-1 (or the pseudogene TRBV3-2); D possibly corresponds to TRBD1 (5 bases). The CDR3 loop spans 15 amino acids. Germline CDR1 and CDR2: LGHDT and YNNKEL (reference sequence). Trimming left V 3 bases short and J 2 bases short, with 11 bases between. The CDR3 DNA is TGTGCCAGCAGCCACGCGGGACCTGGCAATCAGCCCCAGCATTTT. Protein product: CASSHAGPGNQPQHF.

This clone was found once. The V call is TRBV4-1, the J call TRBJ2-1; 9 bases match TRBD1. Per germline, CDR1 MGHRA and CDR2 YSYEKL. V was clipped by 4 bases and J by 8 bases; unmatched bases: 12. The CDR3 length is 16 residues. The CDR3 here is CASSRPPGQGGDEQFF. CDR3 DNA: TGCGCCAGCAGCCGACCACCGGGACAGGGAGGAGATGAGCAGTTCTTC.

The rearrangement links TRBV5-8 to TRBJ2-7; 8 positions match TRBD2. V dropped 3 bases and J dropped 0; count of bases not matched to a gene: 5. Germline CDR1 is SGHTS and CDR2 is YDEGEE. The CDR3 contains 15 residues. The CDR3, as DNA: TGTGCCAGCAGCTCTGGACTAGCCATCTCCTACGAGCAGTACTTC. This sequence encodes CASSSGLAISYEQYF.

The chain employs TRBV18 and TRBJ2-2; D possibly corresponds to TRBD1 (5 bases). V was pared by 5 bases and J by 1 base, with 8 bases between. The CDR3 contains 14 residues. CDR1 and CDR2 from the germline V gene are KGHSH and LQKENI. CDR3 DNA sequence: TGTGCCAGCTCAATTGACAGGAACACCGGGGAGCTGTTTTTT. Its protein product is CASSIDRNTGELFF. The variable domain in full, completed from reference TRBV18 and TRBJ2-2, reads NAGVMQNPRHLVRRRGQEARLRCSPMKGHSHVYWYRQLPEEGLKFMVYLQKENIIDESGMPKERFSAEFPKEGPSILRIQQVVRGDSAAYFCASSIDRNTGELFFGEGSRLTVL.

The rearrangement links TRBV5-1 to TRBJ1-2; TRBD1 is a possible D gene (5 bases). Per the germline V gene, CDR1 is SGHRS and CDR2 is YFSETQ. The CDR3 length is 16 residues. Trimming removed 4 bases from V and 4 bases from J, with 20 bases in between. The CDR3 sequence: CASSAGDSYSSYGYTF. DNA for the CDR3: TGCGCCAGCAGCGCGGGGGATTCGTACAGCTCCTATGGCTACACCTTC. The complete variable domain, with remaining parts taken from reference TRBV5-1 and TRBJ1-2, reads KAGVTQTPRYLIKTRGQQVTLSCSPISGHRSVSWYQQTPGQGLQFLFEYFSETQRNKGNFPGRFSGRQFSNSRSEMNVSTLELGDSALYLCASSAGDSYSSYGYTFGSGTRLTVV.

About this clone itself: In the same sample, other DNA sequences code for this CDR3. The gene calls are TRBV5-1 and TRBJ1-1; the D gene is possibly TRBD1 (6 bases). Trimming cost V 0 bases and J 4 bases, with 13 bases left between them. The CDR3 runs 15 residues. Germline assignment: CDR1 SGHRS and CDR2 YFSETQ. CDR3 coding DNA: TGCGCCAGCAGCTTGGAAGCAGGGGCGGGCACTGAAGCTTTCTTT. Protein: CASSLEAGAGTEAFF.

The chain carries TRBV5-6 and TRBJ1-2, with a possible D match to TRBD1 (5 bases). V lost 0 bases and J 5 bases, leaving 14 bases between the germline ends. The V gene's germline CDR1 is SGHDT and CDR2 YYEEEE. This CDR3 contains 15 residues. The CDR3 DNA follows: TGTGCCAGCAGCTTGGAACAGGCTGTTCGGTATGGCTACACCTTC. Translating it yields CASSLEQAVRYGYTF.

This rearrangement joins TRBV18 to TRBJ1-1; D is perhaps TRBD1 (6 bases). From germline, CDR1 is KGHSH and CDR2 LQKENI. V was pared by 4 bases and J by 3 bases, with 9 bases between. The CDR3 has 13 residues. DNA of the CDR3: TGTGCCAGCTCACAGGGGGTCGACACTGAAGCTTTCTTT. Amino acid sequence: CASSQGVDTEAFF. Together with reference TRBV18 and TRBJ1-1, the CDR3 gives the full variable domain: NAGVMQNPRHLVRRRGQEARLRCSPMKGHSHVYWYRQLPEEGLKFMVYLQKENIIDESGMPKERFSAEFPKEGPSILRIQQVVRGDSAAYFCASSQGVDTEAFFGQGTRLTVV.

The chain joins TRBV24-1 to TRBJ1-3; D not resolved. The germline V gene encodes CDR1 KGHDR and CDR2 SFDVKD. Trimming pared 3 bases from V and 10 bases from J, leaving 9 bases between. This CDR3 is 12 amino acids long. CDR3 sequence (DNA): TGTGCCACCAGTGATCCCACAGAAACCATATATTTT. Residues: CATSDPTETIYF.

The V call is TRBV11-2, the J call TRBJ2-4; 7 bases are a match to TRBD2. The V gene end was trimmed by 5 bases and the J gene end by 1 base; junction bases not matched to a gene: 5. The CDR3 runs 15 residues. Looked up from germline, CDR1 is SGHAT and CDR2 is FQNNGV. This chain's CDR3 is CASSERRGAKNIQYF. The CDR3 DNA follows: TGTGCCAGCAGCGAACGGCGGGGGGCCAAAAACATTCAGTACTTC. Variable domain in full (rest from reference TRBV11-2 and TRBJ2-4): EAGVAQSPRYKIIEKRQSVAFWCNPISGHATLYWYQQILGQGPKLLIQFQNNGVVDDSQLPKDRFSAERLKGVDSTLKIQPAKLEDSAVYLCASSERRGAKNIQYFGAGTRLSVL.

The chain couples TRBV24-1 to TRBJ2-7; the D gene is possibly TRBD2 (6 bases). The V gene lost 6 bases and the J gene lost 6 bases, with 17 bases spanning the gap. Germline-derived CDR1 and CDR2 are KGHDR and SFDVKD. CDR3 length: 14 amino acids. The DNA for the CDR3 is TGTGCCACCAGTACCACTCGCGGGGTTGGCGAGCAGTACTTC. Translated, it gives CATSTTRGVGEQYF.

The chain couples TRBV9 to TRBJ2-1; D possibly corresponds to TRBD1 (6 bases). Germline V gene sequence: CDR1 SGDLS, CDR2 YYNGEE. This CDR3 region has 17 residues. V was shortened by 3 bases and J by 0 bases, with 16 bases between the two germline ends. The CDR3 loop reads CASSDEQGQASYNEQFF. The CDR3 nucleotides read TGTGCCAGCAGCGACGAGCAGGGGCAGGCCTCCTACAATGAGCAGTTCTTC.